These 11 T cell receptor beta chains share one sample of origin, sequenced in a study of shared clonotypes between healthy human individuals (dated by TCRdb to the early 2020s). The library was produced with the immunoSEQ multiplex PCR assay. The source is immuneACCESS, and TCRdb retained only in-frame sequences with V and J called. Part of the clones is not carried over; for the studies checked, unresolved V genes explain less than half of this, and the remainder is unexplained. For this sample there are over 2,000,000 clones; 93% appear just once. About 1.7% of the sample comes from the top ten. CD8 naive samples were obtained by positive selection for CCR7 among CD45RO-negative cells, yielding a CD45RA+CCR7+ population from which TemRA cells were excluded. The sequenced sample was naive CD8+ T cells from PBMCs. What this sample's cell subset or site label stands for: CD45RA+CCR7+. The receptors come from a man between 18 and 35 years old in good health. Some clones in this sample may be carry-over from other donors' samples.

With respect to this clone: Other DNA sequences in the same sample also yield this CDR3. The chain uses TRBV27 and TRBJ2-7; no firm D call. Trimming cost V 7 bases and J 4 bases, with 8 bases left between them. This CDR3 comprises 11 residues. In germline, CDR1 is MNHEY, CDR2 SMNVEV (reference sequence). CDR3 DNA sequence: TGTGCCAGCAAGTTAGGATACGAGCAGTACTTC. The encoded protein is CASKLGYEQYF.

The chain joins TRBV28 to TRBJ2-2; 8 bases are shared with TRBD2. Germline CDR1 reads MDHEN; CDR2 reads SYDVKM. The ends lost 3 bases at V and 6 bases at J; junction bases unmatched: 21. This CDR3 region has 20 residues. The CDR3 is CASSFPETSATLQGAGELFF. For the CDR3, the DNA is TGTGCCAGCAGTTTCCCCGAGACTAGCGCGACATTACAAGGGGCCGGGGAGCTGTTTTTT.

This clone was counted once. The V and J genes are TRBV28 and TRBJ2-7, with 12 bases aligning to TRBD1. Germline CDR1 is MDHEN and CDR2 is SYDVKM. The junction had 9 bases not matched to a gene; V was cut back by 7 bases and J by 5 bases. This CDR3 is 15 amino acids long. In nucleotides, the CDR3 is TGTGCCAGCAAAGAGGGACAGGGGGCGATGAACGAGCAGTACTTC. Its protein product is CASKEGQGAMNEQYF.

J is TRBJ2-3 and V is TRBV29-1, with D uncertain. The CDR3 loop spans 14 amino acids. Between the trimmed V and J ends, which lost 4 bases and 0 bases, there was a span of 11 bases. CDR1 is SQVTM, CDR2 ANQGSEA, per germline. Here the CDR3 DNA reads TGCAGCGTTGTCGGTCCGATGAGCACAGATACGCAGTATTTT. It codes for CSVVGPMSTDTQYF.

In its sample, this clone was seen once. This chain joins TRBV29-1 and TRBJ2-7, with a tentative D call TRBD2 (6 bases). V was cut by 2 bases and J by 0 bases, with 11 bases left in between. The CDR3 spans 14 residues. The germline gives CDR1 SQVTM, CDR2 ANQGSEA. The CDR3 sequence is CSVESRESSYEQYF. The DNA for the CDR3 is TGCAGCGTTGAATCTCGGGAGAGCTCCTACGAGCAGTACTTC.

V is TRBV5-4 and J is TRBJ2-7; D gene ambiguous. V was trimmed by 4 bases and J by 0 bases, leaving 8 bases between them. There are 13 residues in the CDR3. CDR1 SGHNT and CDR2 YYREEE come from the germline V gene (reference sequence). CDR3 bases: TGTGCCAGCAGCGTGGGAAGCTCCTACGAGCAGTACTTC. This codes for CASSVGSSYEQYF.

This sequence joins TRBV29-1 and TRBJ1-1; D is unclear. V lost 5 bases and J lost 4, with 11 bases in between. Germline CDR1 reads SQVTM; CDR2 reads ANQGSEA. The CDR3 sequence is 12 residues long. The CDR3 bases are TGCAGCGTTTTCTCAAGTGGCACTGAAGCTTTCTTT. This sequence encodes CSVFSSGTEAFF.

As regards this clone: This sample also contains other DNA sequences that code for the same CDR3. The CDR3 sequence is CASSFPLNEQFF. The CDR3 DNA reads TGTGCCAGCAGCTTTCCGCTCAATGAGCAGTTCTTC. This sequence joins TRBV7-9 and TRBJ2-1, with no clear D. The CDR3 runs 12 residues. The ends were cut back, 3 bases at V and 6 bases at J, with 6 bases in the middle. CDR1 and CDR2 from the germline V gene are SEHNR and FQNEAQ (reference sequence).

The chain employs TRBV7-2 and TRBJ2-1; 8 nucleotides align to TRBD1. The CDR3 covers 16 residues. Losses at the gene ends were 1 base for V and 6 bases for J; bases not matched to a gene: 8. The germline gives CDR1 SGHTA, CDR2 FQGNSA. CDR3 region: CASSLGGQGAFNEQFF. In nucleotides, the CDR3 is TGTGCCAGCAGCTTAGGAGGTCAGGGGGCATTCAATGAGCAGTTCTTC. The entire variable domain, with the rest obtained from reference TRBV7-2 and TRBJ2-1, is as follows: GAGVSQSPSNKVTEKGKDVELRCDPISGHTALYWYRQSLGQGLEFLIYFQGNSAPDKSGLPSDRFSAERTGGSVSTLTIQRTQQEDSAVYLCASSLGGQGAFNEQFFGPGTRLTVL.

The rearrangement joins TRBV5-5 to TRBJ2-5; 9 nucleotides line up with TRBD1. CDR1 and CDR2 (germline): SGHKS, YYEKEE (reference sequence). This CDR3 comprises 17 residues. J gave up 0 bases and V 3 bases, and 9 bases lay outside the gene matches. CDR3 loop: CASSWDRAQTYQETQYF. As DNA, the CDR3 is TGTGCCAGCAGCTGGGACAGGGCCCAGACTTACCAAGAGACCCAGTACTTC.

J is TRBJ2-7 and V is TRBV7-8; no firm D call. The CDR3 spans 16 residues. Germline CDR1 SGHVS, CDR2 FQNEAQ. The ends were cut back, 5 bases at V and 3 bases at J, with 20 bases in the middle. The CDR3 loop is CASSETVSSASYEQYF. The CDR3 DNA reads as TGTGCCAGCAGCGAGACGGTCTCATCCGCTAGCTACGAGCAGTACTTC.